The source of this TCR beta chain is a study of response to subunit inactivated influenza vaccine (dated by TCRdb to the late 2010s). In the study overall: Deep quantitative T cell receptor repertoire profiling was used in the study to track responses to a trivalent subunit inactivated influenza vaccine.

Trimming takes 2 bases from V and 5 bases from J, and the germline ends sit 9 bases apart. Including the terminal cysteine and phenylalanine, the CDR3 comprises 13 residues. The DNA shown is the 39-base CDR3, in frame from base 1. Based on the germline V gene, the CDR1 and CDR2 sequences are SGHTA and FQGNSA. Details on this clonotype: Its specific antigen is unknown. Base qualities are missing; no much larger clone stands one base away.

The method behind the library was RT-PCR. The sequencer listed for this sample is Illumina HiSeq 2500. TCRdb reanalyzed the raw reads on its own, using fastp at Q25 for trimming and MiXCR for clone calling, and kept in-frame beta chains. Every CDR3 protein is listed once, alongside the most common genes and DNA of its rows. The sample table contains more than 550,000 distinct CDR3 sequences; only one count was recorded for roughly 10% of them. The ten biggest clones cover 9.5% to 12% of the sample. Summary of the overall study and its limitations: The authors proposed that each seasonal influenza vaccination may bring in only a limited number of new T cells.

This sample was also put to use in a study of T cells expressing NK-cell markers. As noted in the second study: TCR beta cDNA libraries were made by 5'RACE template switching that added a universal primer site and unique molecular identifiers. Three sorted T-cell subsets (CD3+CD56+NKG2C+, CD3+CD56+NKG2C- and CD3+CD56-NKG2C+) from several donors had their TCR beta-chain repertoires profiled. Of the eight sequenced donors, seven were found to be HCMV-seropositive and one was found to be HCMV-seronegative. To restrict sorting to alphabetaTCR-expressing T cells, an anti-gammadeltaTCR antibody was added in several experiments. In several donors, the dominant CD3+CD56+NKG2C+ clonotypes were found to rank among the top 10 CD8+ clonotypes and to make up roughly 1.0-7.5% of CD8+ T cells. Those dominant clonotypes were again the most abundant among CD3+CD56-NKG2C+ cells in several donors, at about 28.3-60.1%. Whether the expanded NKG2C-expressing T cell clones were specific for HCMV antigens remained unclear. All eight donors whose samples were sequenced were randomly selected healthy volunteers, three of them men and five women. To determine HCMV serostatus, a commercial ELISA kit was used to detect HCMV-specific IgG in serum. Ficoll density gradient centrifugation was used to isolate peripheral blood mononuclear cells from blood. For about 6 donors, unsorted PBMC were also used to sequence bulk peripheral blood T-cell repertoires. cDNA synthesis was primed from the TCR beta constant segment and was followed by two successive PCR amplification steps. Illumina HiSeq 2000/2500, MiSeq or NextSeq was used to sequence libraries as 2 x 150 bp reads. MIGEC was used to demultiplex reads and group reads by UMI, and MiTCR was used to assemble and quantify clonotypes. To remove erroneous sequences, TCR cDNA sequences were retained only when supported by two or more reads. The tcR package was used for downstream repertoire analysis, and clonotypes were matched between fractions using CDR3 nucleotide sequence together with V segment. VDJmatch was used to annotate antigen specificity against VDJdb, with one amino acid substitution in CDR3 permitted.

Here the sequenced sample was PBMCs from blood, taken on the day of vaccination. The chain is made from TRBV7-2 and TRBJ2-5, with a weak D call of TRBD2 (5 bases match). This TCR was recovered from a man aged 45 to 65 who received an inactivated influenza vaccine. Donor details come from another sample of the same person, matched by shared clones. Here the CDR3 is given as CASSLLAWETQYF. The DNA is as follows: TGTGCCAGCAGCTTATTAGCGTGGGAGACCCAGTACTTC.